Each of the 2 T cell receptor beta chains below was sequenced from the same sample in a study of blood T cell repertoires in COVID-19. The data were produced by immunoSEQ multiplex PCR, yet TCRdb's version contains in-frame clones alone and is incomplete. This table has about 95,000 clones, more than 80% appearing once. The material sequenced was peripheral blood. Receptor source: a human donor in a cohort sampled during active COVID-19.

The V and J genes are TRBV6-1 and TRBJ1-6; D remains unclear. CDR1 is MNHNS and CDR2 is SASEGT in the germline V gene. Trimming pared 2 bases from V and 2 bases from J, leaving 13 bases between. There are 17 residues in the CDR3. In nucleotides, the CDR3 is TGTGCCAGCAGTGAATTGGCAGGCCCCCCCTATAATTCACCCCTCCACTTT. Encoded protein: CASSELAGPPYNSPLHF.

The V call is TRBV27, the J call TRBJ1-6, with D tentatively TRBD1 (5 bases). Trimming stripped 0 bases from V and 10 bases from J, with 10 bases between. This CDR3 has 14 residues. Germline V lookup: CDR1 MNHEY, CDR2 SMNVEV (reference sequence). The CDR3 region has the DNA TGTGCCAGCAGTTTATCGATGGACAACTCACCCCTCCACTTT. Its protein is CASSLSMDNSPLHF.